Listed below are T cell receptor beta chains from one sample, sequenced in a study of blood T cell repertoires in COVID-19. Sequencing used immunoSEQ multiplex PCR; TCRdb keeps in-frame clones, though not all of them. Of roughly 430,000 clones listed, approximately 86% are singletons. The sample comprised PBMCs or T cells enriched from blood (not recorded which). The source of these receptors is a woman aged 40 to 50 with acute COVID-19. CDR3s include the opening cysteine and the closing phenylalanine or tryptophan. A D gene is named only where the DNA matches it firmly. Clone size is not always given. Where it is, it says once, few, many or a class for expanded clones.

D: -
J: TRBJ2-7
size: -
V: TRBV11-2
CDR3: CASSLGHGGPPEQYF
DNA: TGTGCCAGCAGCTTAGGTCACGGGGGGCCCCCCGAGCAGTACTTC

D: TRBD2
J: TRBJ2-2
size: few
V: TRBV27
CDR3: CASSWVSGGLYTGELFF
DNA: TGTGCCAGCAGTTGGGTTAGCGGGGGGCTCTACACCGGGGAGCTGTTTTTT

D: -
J: TRBJ1-1
size: -
V: TRBV5-6
CDR3: CASTLGRNTEAFF
DNA: TGTGCCAGCACCCTGGGCAGGAACACTGAAGCTTTCTTT

D: -
J: TRBJ1-6
size: -
V: TRBV5-1
CDR3: CASSPSPEVVRSPLHF
DNA: TGCGCCAGCAGCCCGTCCCCAGAGGTTGTGAGGTCACCCCTCCACTTT

D: TRBD1
J: TRBJ1-4
size: -
V: TRBV6-5
CDR3: CASSLGQGNEKLFF
DNA: TGTGCCAGCAGCCTGGGACAGGGAAATGAAAAACTGTTTTTT

D: -
J: TRBJ2-7
size: few
V: TRBV30
CDR3: CAWSVHRVGRYF
DNA: TGTGCCTGGAGTGTACACAGGGTTGGGCGGTACTTC

D: -
J: TRBJ1-5
size: -
V: TRBV3-1/TRBV3-2
CDR3: CASGLGQPQHF
DNA: TGTGCCAGTGGTCTAGGTCAGCCCCAGCATTTT

D: TRBD1
J: TRBJ2-7
size: few
V: TRBV15
CDR3: CATSVRGPNEQYF
DNA: TGTGCCACCAGCGTTAGGGGGCCCAACGAGCAGTACTTC

D: -
J: TRBJ1-2
size: -
V: TRBV7-9
CDR3: CASSGGVGNYGYTF
DNA: TGTGCCAGCAGCGGAGGGGTGGGGAACTATGGCTACACCTTC

D: TRBD1
J: TRBJ1-2
size: -
V: TRBV5-6
CDR3: CASSWDRGGGYTF
DNA: TGTGCCAGCAGCTGGGACAGGGGAGGAGGCTACACCTTC

D: TRBD1
J: TRBJ1-3
size: -
V: TRBV9
CDR3: CASSFGADRPFSGNTIYF
DNA: TGTGCCAGCAGCTTTGGAGCGGACAGGCCTTTCTCTGGAAACACCATATATTTT

D: TRBD1
J: TRBJ1-4
size: -
V: TRBV30
CDR3: CAWTDRGREKLFF
DNA: TGTGCCTGGACCGACAGGGGTCGGGAAAAACTGTTTTTT

D: -
J: TRBJ1-2
size: -
V: TRBV9
CDR3: CASSVEAGANYGYTF
DNA: TGTGCCAGCAGCGTAGAGGCAGGTGCGAACTATGGCTACACCTTC

D: TRBD1
J: TRBJ1-6
size: -
V: TRBV2
CDR3: CASREDRGSPLHF
DNA: TGTGCCAGCAGGGAAGACAGGGGATCACCCCTCCACTTT

D: TRBD1
J: TRBJ2-7
size: -
V: TRBV9
CDR3: CASSLGQGINEQYF
DNA: TGTGCCAGCAGCTTGGGACAGGGGATTAACGAGCAGTACTTC

D: TRBD1
J: TRBJ1-4
size: -
V: TRBV2
CDR3: CASAGRTGSLPNEKLFF
DNA: TGTGCCAGCGCGGGAAGGACAGGGAGTTTGCCTAATGAAAAACTGTTTTTT

D: TRBD1
J: TRBJ1-2
size: -
V: TRBV7-9
CDR3: CASSLDRGTYGYTF
DNA: TGTGCCAGCAGCTTAGACAGGGGGACCTATGGCTACACCTTC

D: -
J: TRBJ1-2
size: -
V: TRBV7-2
CDR3: CASSPPGGATNYGYTF
DNA: TGTGCCAGCAGCCCCCCGGGAGGGGCTACTAACTATGGCTACACCTTC

D: -
J: TRBJ2-6
size: -
V: TRBV19
CDR3: CASSTLGESGANVLTF
DNA: TGTGCCAGTAGTACCCTAGGGGAATCTGGGGCCAACGTCCTGACTTTC

D: TRBD1
J: TRBJ1-6
size: -
V: TRBV27
CDR3: CASGPGTGNSPLHF
DNA: TGTGCCAGCGGCCCCGGGACAGGGAACTCACCCCTCCACTTT

D: TRBD2
J: TRBJ2-3
size: -
V: TRBV11-2
CDR3: CASKLSALAGGWADTQYF
DNA: TGTGCCAGCAAGCTTAGTGCACTAGCGGGGGGGTGGGCAGATACGCAGTATTTT

D: TRBD2
J: TRBJ2-3
size: once
V: TRBV7-8
CDR3: CASSPARVSGGSDTQYF
DNA: TGTGCCAGCAGCCCCGCCCGTGTTAGCGGGGGGTCAGATACGCAGTATTTT

D: -
J: TRBJ2-3
size: -
V: TRBV9
CDR3: CASNTGEGDTQYF
DNA: TGTGCCAGCAATACGGGGGAAGGAGATACGCAGTATTTT

D: -
J: TRBJ1-4
size: -
V: TRBV21-1
CDR3: CASSKGQESEKLFF
DNA: TGTGCCAGCAGCAAGGGACAGGAATCTGAAAAACTGTTTTTT

D: TRBD1
J: TRBJ1-2
size: -
V: TRBV5-1
CDR3: CASSVGQGEGWNYGYTF
DNA: TGCGCCAGCAGCGTCGGACAGGGAGAAGGATGGAACTATGGCTACACCTTC

D: TRBD1
J: TRBJ1-2
size: few
V: TRBV7-8
CDR3: CASSLKRDRGYGYTF
DNA: TGTGCCAGCAGCTTAAAGCGCGACAGGGGTTATGGCTACACCTTC

D: -
J: TRBJ2-1
size: -
V: TRBV5-1
CDR3: CASSVDWTGDNEQFF
DNA: TGCGCCAGCAGCGTGGATTGGACGGGGGACAATGAGCAGTTCTTC

D: -
J: TRBJ2-3
size: -
V: TRBV4-2
CDR3: CASSQGGHGTDTQYF
DNA: TGTGCCAGCAGCCAAGGGGGACATGGGACAGATACGCAGTATTTT

D: -
J: TRBJ2-1
size: -
V: TRBV9
CDR3: CASSVERRSYNEQFF
DNA: TGTGCCAGCAGCGTCGAGCGGCGCTCCTACAATGAGCAGTTCTTC

D: TRBD1
J: TRBJ1-3
size: -
V: TRBV23-1
CDR3: CASSQDDRGGENTIYF
DNA: TGCGCCAGCAGTCAGGACGACAGGGGAGGTGAAAACACCATATATTTT

D: -
J: TRBJ2-1
size: -
V: TRBV7-8
CDR3: CASSPIGSYNEQFF
DNA: TGTGCCAGCAGCCCCATTGGGAGCTACAATGAGCAGTTCTTC

D: TRBD1
J: TRBJ2-7
size: -
V: TRBV6-5
CDR3: CASRTTGGTGEQYF
DNA: TGTGCCAGCAGGACGACAGGGGGCACAGGCGAGCAGTACTTC

D: -
J: TRBJ2-3
size: -
V: TRBV19
CDR3: CASSTVGQSPDTQYF
DNA: TGTGCCAGTAGTACGGTTGGACAGTCCCCAGATACGCAGTATTTT

D: -
J: TRBJ2-2
size: -
V: TRBV6-5
CDR3: CASSFRVGELFF
DNA: TGTGCCAGCAGCTTCAGGGTCGGGGAGCTGTTTTTT

D: -
J: TRBJ1-5
size: few
V: TRBV20-1
CDR3: CSASAGSGQPQHF
DNA: TGCAGTGCTAGTGCAGGGTCGGGTCAGCCCCAGCATTTT

D: TRBD1
J: TRBJ2-1
size: -
V: TRBV19
CDR3: CASSITGQNEQFF
DNA: TGTGCCAGTAGTATAACGGGACAGAATGAGCAGTTCTTC

D: TRBD1
J: TRBJ2-7
size: -
V: TRBV18
CDR3: CASSRGDSPSYEQYF
DNA: TGTGCCAGCTCACGTGGGGACAGTCCCTCCTACGAGCAGTACTTC

D: TRBD2
J: TRBJ2-3
size: -
V: TRBV24-1
CDR3: CATSDSRPLERGALTDTQYF
DNA: TGTGCCACCAGTGATTCCCGCCCTCTGGAGCGGGGGGCCCTCACAGATACGCAGTATTTT

D: -
J: TRBJ2-1
size: -
V: TRBV27
CDR3: CASSQIGGGNNEQFF
DNA: TGTGCCAGCAGTCAAATAGGGGGGGGAAACAATGAGCAGTTCTTC

D: -
J: TRBJ2-3
size: -
V: TRBV19
CDR3: CASSIPGLSSTDTQYF
DNA: TGTGCCAGTAGCATCCCGGGACTCTCTAGCACAGATACGCAGTATTTT

D: -
J: TRBJ2-2
size: -
V: TRBV11-3
CDR3: CASSLTGNTGELFF
DNA: TGTGCCAGCAGCTTGACAGGGAACACCGGGGAGCTGTTTTTT

D: -
J: TRBJ2-5
size: -
V: TRBV6-4
CDR3: CASSSDLQETQYF
DNA: TGTGCCAGCAGTTCGGACTTACAAGAGACCCAGTACTTC

D: -
J: TRBJ1-4
size: -
V: TRBV5-4
CDR3: CASSRSQQAGEKLFF
DNA: TGTGCCAGCAGCCGATCCCAGCAGGCAGGGGAAAAACTGTTTTTT

D: TRBD1
J: TRBJ2-2
size: once
V: TRBV6-5
CDR3: CASRRQGGGTGELFF
DNA: TGTGCCAGCAGACGACAGGGCGGAGGCACCGGGGAGCTGTTTTTT

D: -
J: TRBJ1-2
size: -
V: TRBV5-4
CDR3: CASTTGRVYGYTF
DNA: TGTGCCAGCACCACCGGCAGGGTGTATGGCTACACCTTC